The clone carrying this T cell receptor beta chain turned up a few times. This entry comes from a study of blood T cells in healthy people across ages. This CDR3 spans 16 amino acids. Germline CDR1 reads SGHTA; CDR2 reads FQGTGA. With 1 base clipped from V and 1 base from J, the junction kept 5 bases outside the gene matches. Every donor gave ten milliliters of peripheral blood. Alongside a J-beta primer mix, a sample-barcoded 5' primer served in a second PCR lasting 7 to 11 cycles. Via MiXCR, TCRdb re-called the 5' RACE reads, giving one row per CDR3 protein. The table has about a million distinct CDR3 sequences, around two fifths seen once.

The specimen sequenced was blood. The clonotype originates from a man aged 18 to 35 in good health. The chain uses TRBV7-3 and TRBJ1-1; 8 bases line up with TRBD1. This CDR3 reads CASSLMGTGTNTEAFF. In DNA form, the CDR3 reads TGTGCCAGCAGCTTAATGGGGACAGGCACGAACACTGAAGCTTTCTTT.